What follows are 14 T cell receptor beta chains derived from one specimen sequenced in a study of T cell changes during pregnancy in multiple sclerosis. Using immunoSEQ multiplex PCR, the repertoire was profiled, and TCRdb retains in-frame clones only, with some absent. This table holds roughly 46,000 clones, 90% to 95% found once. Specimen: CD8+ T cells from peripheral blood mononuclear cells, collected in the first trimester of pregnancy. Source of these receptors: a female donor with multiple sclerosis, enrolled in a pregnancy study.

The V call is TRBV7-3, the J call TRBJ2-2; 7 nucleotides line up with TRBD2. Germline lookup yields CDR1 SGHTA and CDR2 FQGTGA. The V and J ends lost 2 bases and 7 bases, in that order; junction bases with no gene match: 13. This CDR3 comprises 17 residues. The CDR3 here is CASSLLRGRDPGGELFF. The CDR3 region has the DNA TGTGCCAGCAGCTTATTACGCGGGAGAGACCCCGGCGGGGAGCTGTTTTTT. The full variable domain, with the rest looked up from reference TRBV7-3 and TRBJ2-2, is GAGVSQTPSNKVTEKGKYVELRCDPISGHTALYWYRQSLGQGPEFLIYFQGTGAADDSGLPNDRFFAVRPEGSVSTLKIQRTERGDSAVYLCASSLLRGRDPGGELFFGEGSRLTVL.

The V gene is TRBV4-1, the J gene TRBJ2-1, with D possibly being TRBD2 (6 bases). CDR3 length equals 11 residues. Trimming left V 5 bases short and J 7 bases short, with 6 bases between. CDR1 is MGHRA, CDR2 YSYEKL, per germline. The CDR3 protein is CASSGGNEQFF. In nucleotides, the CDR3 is TGCGCCAGCAGCGGGGGGAATGAGCAGTTCTTC.

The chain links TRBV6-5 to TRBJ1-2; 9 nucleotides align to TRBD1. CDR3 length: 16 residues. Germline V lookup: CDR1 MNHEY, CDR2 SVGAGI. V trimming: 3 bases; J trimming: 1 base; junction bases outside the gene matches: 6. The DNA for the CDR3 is TGTGCCAGCAGTTATAGGGACAGGGATTATAACTATGGCTACACCTTC. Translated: CASSYRDRDYNYGYTF.

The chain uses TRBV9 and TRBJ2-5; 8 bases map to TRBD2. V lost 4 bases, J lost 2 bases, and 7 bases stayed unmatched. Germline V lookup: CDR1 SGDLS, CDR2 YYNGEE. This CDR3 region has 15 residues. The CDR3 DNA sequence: TGTGCCAGCAGCTCTGGCGGGGGGTCGCAAGAGACCCAGTACTTC. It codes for CASSSGGGSQETQYF.

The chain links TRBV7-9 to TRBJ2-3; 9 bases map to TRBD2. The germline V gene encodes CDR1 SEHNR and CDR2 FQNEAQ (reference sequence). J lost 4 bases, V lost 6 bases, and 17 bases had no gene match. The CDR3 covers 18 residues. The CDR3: CASSPPPGERGDPDTQYF. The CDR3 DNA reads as TGTGCCAGCAGTCCACCCCCGGGAGAGCGGGGGGATCCAGATACGCAGTATTTT.

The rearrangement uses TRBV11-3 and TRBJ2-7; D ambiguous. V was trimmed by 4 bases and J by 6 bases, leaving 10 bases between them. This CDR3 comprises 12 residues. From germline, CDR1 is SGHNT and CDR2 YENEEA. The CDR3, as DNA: TGTGCCAGCAGCTCTCAGGAAGCCGAGCAGTACTTC. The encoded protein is CASSSQEAEQYF.

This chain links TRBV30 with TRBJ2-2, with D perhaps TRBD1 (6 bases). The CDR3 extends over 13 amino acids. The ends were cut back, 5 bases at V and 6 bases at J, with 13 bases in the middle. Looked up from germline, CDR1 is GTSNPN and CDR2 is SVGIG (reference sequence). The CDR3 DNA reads TGTGCCTGGGAAAGGGGGAAGCCCGGGGAGCTGTTTTTT. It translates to CAWERGKPGELFF.

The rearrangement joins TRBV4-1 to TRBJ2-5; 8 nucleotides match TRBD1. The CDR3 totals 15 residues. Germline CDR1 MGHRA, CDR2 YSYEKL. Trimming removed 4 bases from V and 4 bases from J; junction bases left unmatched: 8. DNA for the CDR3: TGCGCCAGCAGCCCACAGCCAGGGGGCGGAGAGACCCAGTACTTC. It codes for CASSPQPGGGETQYF.

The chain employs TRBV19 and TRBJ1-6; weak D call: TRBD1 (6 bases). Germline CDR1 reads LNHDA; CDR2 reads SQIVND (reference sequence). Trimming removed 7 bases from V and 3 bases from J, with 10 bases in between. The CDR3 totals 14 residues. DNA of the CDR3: TGTGCCAGTAATGGGGGCGACTATAATTCACCCCTCCACTTT. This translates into CASNGGDYNSPLHF.

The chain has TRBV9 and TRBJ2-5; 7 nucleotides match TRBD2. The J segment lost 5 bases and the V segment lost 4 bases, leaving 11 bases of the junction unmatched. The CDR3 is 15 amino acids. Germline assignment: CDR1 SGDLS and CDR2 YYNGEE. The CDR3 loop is CASSTEAGTVETQYF. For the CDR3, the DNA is TGTGCCAGCAGCACCGAAGCGGGAACGGTGGAGACCCAGTACTTC.

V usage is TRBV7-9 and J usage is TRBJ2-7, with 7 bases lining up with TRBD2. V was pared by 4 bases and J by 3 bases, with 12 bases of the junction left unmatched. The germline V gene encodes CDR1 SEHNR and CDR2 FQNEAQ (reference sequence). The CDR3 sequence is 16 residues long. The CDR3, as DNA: TGTGCCAGCAGCTCCCCTGGGGGGGGTGAAATCTACGAGCAGTACTTC. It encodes CASSSPGGGEIYEQYF.

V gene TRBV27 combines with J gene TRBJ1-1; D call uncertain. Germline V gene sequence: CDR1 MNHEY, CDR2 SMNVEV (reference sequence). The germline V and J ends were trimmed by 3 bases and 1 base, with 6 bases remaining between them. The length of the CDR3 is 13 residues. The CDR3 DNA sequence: TGTGCCAGCAGTTTCAGTGAGAACACTGAAGCTTTCTTT. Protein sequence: CASSFSENTEAFF.

This CDR3 reads CASSLGRLEGGSDNEQFF. CDR3 DNA sequence: TGTGCCAGCAGCTTGGGACGCCTGGAGGGAGGATCGGACAATGAGCAGTTCTTC. The V gene is TRBV5-6, the J gene TRBJ2-1, with a possible D match to TRBD2 (6 bases). The length of the CDR3 is 18 residues. Trimming stripped 0 bases from V and 5 bases from J, with 21 bases between. Germline V gene data show CDR1 as SGHDT and CDR2 as YYEEEE.

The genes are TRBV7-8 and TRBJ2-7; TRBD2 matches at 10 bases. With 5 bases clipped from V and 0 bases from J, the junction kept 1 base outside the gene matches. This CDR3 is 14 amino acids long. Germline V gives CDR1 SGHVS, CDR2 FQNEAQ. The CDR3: CASSTSGASYEQYF. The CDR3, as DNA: TGTGCCAGCAGCACTAGCGGGGCCTCCTACGAGCAGTACTTC.